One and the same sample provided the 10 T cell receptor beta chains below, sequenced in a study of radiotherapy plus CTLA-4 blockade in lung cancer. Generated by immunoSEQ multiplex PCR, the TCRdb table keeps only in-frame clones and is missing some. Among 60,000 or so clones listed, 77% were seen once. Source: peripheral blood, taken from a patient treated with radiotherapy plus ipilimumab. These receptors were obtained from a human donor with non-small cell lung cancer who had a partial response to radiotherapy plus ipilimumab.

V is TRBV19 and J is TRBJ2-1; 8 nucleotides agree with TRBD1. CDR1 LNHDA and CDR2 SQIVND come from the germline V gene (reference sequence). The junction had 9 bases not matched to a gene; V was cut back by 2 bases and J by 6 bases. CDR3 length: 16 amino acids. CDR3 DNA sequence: TGTGCCAGTAGTATAACCCGGGACAGGAGGTCCAATGAGCAGTTCTTC. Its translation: CASSITRDRRSNEQFF.

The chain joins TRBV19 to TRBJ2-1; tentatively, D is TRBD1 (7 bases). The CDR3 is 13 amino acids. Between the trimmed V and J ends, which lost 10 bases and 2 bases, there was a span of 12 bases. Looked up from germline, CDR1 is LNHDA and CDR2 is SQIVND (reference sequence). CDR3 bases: TGTGCCACAGGGGGGAATCCCTACAATGAGCAGTTCTTC. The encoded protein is CATGGNPYNEQFF.

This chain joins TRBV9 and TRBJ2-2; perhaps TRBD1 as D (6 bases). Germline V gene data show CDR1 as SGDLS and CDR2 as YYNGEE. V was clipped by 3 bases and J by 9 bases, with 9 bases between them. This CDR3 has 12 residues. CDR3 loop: CASSAQGRELFF. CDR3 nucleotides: TGTGCCAGCAGCGCACAGGGAAGGGAGCTGTTTTTT. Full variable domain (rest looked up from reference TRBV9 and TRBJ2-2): DSGVTQTPKHLITATGQRVTLRCSPRSGDLSVYWYQQSLDQGLQFLIQYYNGEERAKGNILERFSAQQFPDLHSELNLSSLELGDSALYFCASSAQGRELFFGEGSRLTVL.

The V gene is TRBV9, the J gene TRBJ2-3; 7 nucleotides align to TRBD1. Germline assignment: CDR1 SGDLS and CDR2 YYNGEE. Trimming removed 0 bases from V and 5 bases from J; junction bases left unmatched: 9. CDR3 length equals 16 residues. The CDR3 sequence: CASSVGHEGAVDTQYF. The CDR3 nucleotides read TGTGCCAGCAGCGTAGGACATGAGGGGGCAGTAGATACGCAGTATTTT.

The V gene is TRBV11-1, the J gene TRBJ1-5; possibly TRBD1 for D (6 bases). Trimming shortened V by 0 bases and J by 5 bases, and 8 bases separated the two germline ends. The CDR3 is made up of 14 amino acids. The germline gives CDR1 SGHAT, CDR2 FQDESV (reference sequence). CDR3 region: CASSLAPGDQPQHF. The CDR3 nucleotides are TGTGCCAGCAGCTTAGCGCCAGGGGATCAGCCCCAGCATTTT. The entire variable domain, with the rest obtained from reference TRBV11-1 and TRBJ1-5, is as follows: EAEVAQSPRYKITEKSQAVAFWCDPISGHATLYWYRQILGQGPELLVQFQDESVVDDSQLPKDRFSAERLKGVDSTLKIQPAELGDSAMYLCASSLAPGDQPQHFGDGTRLSIL.

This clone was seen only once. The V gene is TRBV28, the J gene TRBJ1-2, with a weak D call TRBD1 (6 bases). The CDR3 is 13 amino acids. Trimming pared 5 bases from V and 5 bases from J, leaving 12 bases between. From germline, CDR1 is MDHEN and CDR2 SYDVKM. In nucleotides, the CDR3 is TGTGCCAGCAGTATCTCAGGGGAATATGGCTACACCTTC. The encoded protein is CASSISGEYGYTF.

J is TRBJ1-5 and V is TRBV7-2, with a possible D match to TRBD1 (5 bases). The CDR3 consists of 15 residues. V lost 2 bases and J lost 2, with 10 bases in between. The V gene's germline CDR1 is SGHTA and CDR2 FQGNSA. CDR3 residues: CASSLKQDGNQPQHF. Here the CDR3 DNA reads TGTGCCAGCAGCTTAAAACAGGACGGCAATCAGCCCCAGCATTTT.

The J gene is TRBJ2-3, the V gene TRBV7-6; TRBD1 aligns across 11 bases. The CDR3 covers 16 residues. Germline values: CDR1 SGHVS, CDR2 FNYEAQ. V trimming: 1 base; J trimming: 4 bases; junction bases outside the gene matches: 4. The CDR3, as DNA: TGTGCCAGCAGCTTAGGAGGGACAGGGGGGTCAGATACGCAGTATTTT. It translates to CASSLGGTGGSDTQYF.

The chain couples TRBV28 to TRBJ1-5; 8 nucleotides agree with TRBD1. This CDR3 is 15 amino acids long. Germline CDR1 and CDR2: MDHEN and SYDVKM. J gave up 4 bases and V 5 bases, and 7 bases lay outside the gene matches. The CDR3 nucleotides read TGTGCCAGCAGTCCCCAGGGGGCTTGGAATCAGCCCCAGCATTTT. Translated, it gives CASSPQGAWNQPQHF.

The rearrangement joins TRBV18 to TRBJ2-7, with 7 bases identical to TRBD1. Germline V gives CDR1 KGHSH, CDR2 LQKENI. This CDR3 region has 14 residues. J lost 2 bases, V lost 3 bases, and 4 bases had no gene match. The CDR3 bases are TGTGCCAGCTCACCCGAGACAGGGCCCTACGAGCAGTACTTC. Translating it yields CASSPETGPYEQYF.